Presented here are 16 T cell receptor beta chains from one specimen sequenced in a study of Graves' ophthalmopathy and Graves' hyperthyroidism. TCR beta CDR3 amplification used RNA transcripts. The first round was an RT-PCR with HTBI primers, and the second round was a multiplex PCR. MiXCR, run by TCRdb on the multiplex PCR reads, gives a single entry per CDR3 protein. Here the sample spans over a million distinct CDR3 sequences, 35% to 40% being singletons. Material: peripheral blood or thyroid tissue (not recorded which). The receptors originated from an adult man with Graves' hyperthyroidism.

This clonotype was picked up a small number of times. The rearrangement links TRBV7-9 to TRBJ2-7; tentative D call: TRBD2 (5 bases). V was clipped by 8 bases and J by 0 bases, with 17 bases between them. The CDR3 is made up of 15 amino acids. Germline lookup yields CDR1 SEHNR and CDR2 FQNEAQ (reference sequence). The CDR3 nucleotides are TGTGCCAGCTCCCCAGGACTCGATAGCTCCTACGAGCAGTACTTC. Its protein product is CASSPGLDSSYEQYF.

This clonotype was detected ten times or more. This CDR3 reads CASSRTGELYEQYF. The DNA for the CDR3 is TGTGCCAGCAGCCGGACAGGGGAGCTTTACGAGCAGTACTTC. The chain links TRBV7-8 to TRBJ2-7; 9 bases are shared with TRBD1. V gave up 5 bases and J gave up 4 bases; unmatched junction bases: 6. Germline V gives CDR1 SGHVS, CDR2 FQNEAQ. The CDR3 is made up of 14 amino acids.

The rearrangement joins TRBV25-1 to TRBJ1-5; D gene uncertain. The CDR3 covers 17 residues. Trimming stripped 4 bases from V and 0 bases from J, with 16 bases between. Per germline, CDR1 MGHDK and CDR2 SYGVNS. The CDR3 DNA follows: TGTGCCAGCAGTGCTAGAGATCGGTACAATAGCAATCAGCCCCAGCATTTT. This translates into CASSARDRYNSNQPQHF.

The chain is built from TRBV10-3 and TRBJ1-1; perhaps TRBD1 as D (6 bases). Germline V gene lookup returns CDR1 ENHRY and CDR2 SYGVKD. The CDR3 runs 14 residues. The ends were cut back, 10 bases at V and 3 bases at J, with 18 bases in the middle. The CDR3 bases are TGTGCCACCCGACAGGACACTACCTACACTGAAGCTTTCTTT. Encoded protein: CATRQDTTYTEAFF.

The table lists this clonotype with many counts. V and J are TRBV19 and TRBJ1-2, with a possible D match to TRBD1 (6 bases). CDR1 is LNHDA and CDR2 is SQIVND in the germline V gene (reference sequence). V lost 8 bases, J lost 4 bases, and 20 bases lay in between. The CDR3 sequence is 15 residues long. The CDR3 DNA follows: TGTGCCAGTGCGAAATCGACAGGCCTCGGCTATGGCTACACCTTC. Translation: CASAKSTGLGYGYTF. Full variable domain (missing parts from reference TRBV19 and TRBJ1-2): DGGITQSPKYLFRKEGQNVTLSCEQNLNHDAMYWYRQDPGQGLRLIYYSQIVNDFQKGDIAEGYSVSREKKESFPLTVTSAQKNPTAFYLCASAKSTGLGYGYTFGSGTRLTVV.

This clonotype was seen at least ten times. V usage is TRBV5-1 and J usage is TRBJ2-7; unclear D gene. V was clipped by 6 bases and J by 1 base, with 11 bases between them. Germline lookup yields CDR1 SGHRS and CDR2 YFSETQ. The CDR3 has 13 residues. CDR3 nucleotides: TGCGCCAGCACCGACGTGAGTTCCTACGAGCAGTACTTC. It specifies CASTDVSSYEQYF.

V usage is TRBV7-2 and J usage is TRBJ2-7, with D perhaps being TRBD1 or TRBD2 (6 bases each). Between the trimmed V and J ends, which lost 8 bases and 4 bases, there was a span of 15 bases. The CDR3 runs to 13 residues. Per germline, CDR1 SGHTA and CDR2 FQGNSA. The DNA for the CDR3 is TGTGCCAGCGTGGAGGGGGTTTCGTACGAGCAGTACTTC. Translating gives CASVEGVSYEQYF.

On this clonotype: The junction differs from germline at one of its ends, possibly a read error. CDR3 in DNA: TGCAGCGTTGCTCGGACAGGGTATAACTACGGCTACACCTTC. Amino acid sequence: CSVARTGYNYGYTF. The chain combines TRBV29-1 with TRBJ1-2; 8 nucleotides align to TRBD1. The CDR3 has 14 amino acids. Germline V gene lookup returns CDR1 SQVTM and CDR2 ANQGSEA.

This chain connects TRBV10-3 to TRBJ1-2; perhaps TRBD1 as D (6 bases). Germline V gene data show CDR1 as ENHRY and CDR2 as SYGVKD. The CDR3 totals 16 residues. V gave up 0 bases and J gave up 3 bases, with 14 bases separating them. CDR3 in amino acids: CAISESRGRTDYGYTF. CDR3 sequence (DNA): TGTGCCATCAGTGAGTCCAGGGGCAGAACAGACTATGGCTACACCTTC.

V and J are TRBV25-1 and TRBJ1-2, with D hard to call. The CDR3 is 14 amino acids. V lost 8 bases, J lost 4 bases, and 17 bases lay in between. In germline, CDR1 is MGHDK, CDR2 SYGVNS. CDR3 residues: CASVVLWSSYGYTF. The CDR3 coding sequence is TGTGCCAGCGTTGTCTTGTGGTCATCCTATGGCTACACCTTC.

V usage is TRBV7-2 and J usage is TRBJ1-1, with a weak D call TRBD1 (5 bases). The CDR3 has 14 amino acids. Trimming left V 5 bases short and J 2 bases short, with 12 bases between. Germline V gene lookup returns CDR1 SGHTA and CDR2 FQGNSA. The CDR3 coding sequence is TGTGCCAGCAGCACGGGAGGGGTTAACACTGAAGCTTTCTTT. It specifies CASSTGGVNTEAFF.

The gene calls are TRBV12-3 or TRBV12-4 and TRBJ2-2; a possible D gene is TRBD1 (6 bases). The germline V and J ends were trimmed by 6 bases and 3 bases, with 11 bases remaining between them. The length of the CDR3 is 14 residues. Here the CDR3 reads CASSEQGDTGELFF. In nucleotides, the CDR3 is TGTGCCAGCAGCGAACAGGGTGACACCGGGGAGCTGTTTTTT.

The CDR3 DNA sequence: TGCGCCAGCAGCCAAGATCAGGGTGGGGAAACCTACGAGCAGTACTTC. As protein: CASSQDQGGETYEQYF. J is TRBJ2-7 and V is TRBV4-3; a weak D match, TRBD1 (5 bases). Germline values: CDR1 LGHNA, CDR2 YSLEER. This CDR3 contains 16 residues. V was trimmed by 0 bases and J by 2 bases, leaving 14 bases between them.

The chain is built from TRBV20-1 and TRBJ2-7; 10 bases are shared with TRBD1. Germline V gives CDR1 DFQATT, CDR2 SNEGSKA (reference sequence). The length of the CDR3 is 12 residues. CDR3 sequence (DNA): TGCAGGGACCCGGGACAGGGGTACGAGCAGTACTTC. Its protein product is CRDPGQGYEQYF.

In its sample, this clonotype was seen a few times. A much larger clone sits a single nucleotide away, making a read error possible. V gene TRBV5-1 combines with J gene TRBJ2-7, with D uncertain. The germline CDR1 and CDR2 sequences are SGHRS and YFSETQ. The CDR3 is made up of 12 amino acids. CDR3 nucleotide sequence: TGCGCCAGCAGCACGGACGGGCACGAGCGGTACTTC. Amino acids: CASSTDGHERYF. Full variable domain (outside the CDR3, taken from reference TRBV5-1 and TRBJ2-7): KAGVTQTPRYLIKTRGQQVTLSCSPISGHRSVSWYQQTPGQGLQFLFEYFSETQRNKGNFPGRFSGRQFSNSRSEMNVSTLELGDSALYLCASSTDGHERYFGPGTRLTVT.

Ten or more counts support this clonotype. J is TRBJ1-6 and V is TRBV10-3, with D perhaps matching TRBD1 (5 bases). CDR1 and CDR2 from the germline V gene are ENHRY and SYGVKD. The ends were cut back, 10 bases at V and 5 bases at J, with 12 bases in the middle. CDR3 size: 13 residues. CDR3 in amino acids: CATAQGNNSPLHF. As DNA, the CDR3 is TGTGCCACGGCGCAGGGCAATAATTCACCCCTCCACTTT.